This T cell receptor beta chain was found in a study of blood T cell repertoires in COVID-19. Study details: Samples of COVID-19 (acute and convalescent) were obtained from the United States, Italy and Spain. In each case, the material was cDNA or gDNA derived from T cells, B-cell-depleted T cells, or PBMCs.

Profiling relied on immunoSEQ multiplex PCR, and the TCRdb table lists in-frame clones only, not all of them. This sample has about 480,000 clones, with approximately 87% found just once. This clone has a handful of counts. Participants spanned ages about 18 to 100 years and resided in around 25 US areas. Recovered status in Cohort 3 required two negative PCRs, clearance, or symptom resolution. This TCR derives from a woman aged 40 to 50 who had recovered from COVID-19. Sequencing was carried out using PBMCs or T cells enriched from blood (not recorded which).

The CDR3 protein is CASSERGQGTTEAFF. DNA of the CDR3: TGTGCCAGCAGTGAACGTGGACAGGGTACCACTGAAGCTTTCTTT. The rearrangement links TRBV2 to TRBJ1-1, with 8 nucleotides matching TRBD1. Looked up from germline, CDR1 is SNHLY and CDR2 is FYNNEI. The J segment lost 4 bases and the V segment lost 2 bases, leaving 6 bases of the junction unmatched. CDR3 size: 15 residues.